Listed below are T cell receptor beta chains from one sample, sequenced in a study of T cell responses to AZD1222 COVID-19 vaccine. The data were produced by immunoSEQ multiplex PCR, yet TCRdb's version contains in-frame clones alone and is incomplete. Of 110,000 to 150,000 clones in the sample, 85% to 90% were seen once. The sample consisted of peripheral blood, taken on day 0 of AZD1222 vaccination. The receptors were gathered from an adult in good health. Each CDR3 is given with its conserved first and last residue. The D gene is left open where the match is weak. Rows give clone size only sometimes, using once, few, many, or a class for an expanded clone.

j_gene | v_gene | d_gene | abundance | CDR3nt | CDR3aa
TRBJ1-2 | TRBV7-8 | TRBD1 | - | TGTGCCAGCACCCTAAATATCTTCGGACAGGGAGAAGGCTACACCTTC | CASTLNIFGQGEGYTF
TRBJ2-5 | TRBV2 | - | - | TGTGCCAGCAGTGGACGGGGGGCCGGGGCCCAGTACTTC | CASSGRGAGAQYF
TRBJ2-1 | TRBV11-3 | - | - | TGTGCCATCGGAGGGCATGGCAATGAGCAGTTCTTC | CAIGGHGNEQFF
TRBJ2-7 | TRBV7-2 | TRBD1 | - | TGTGCCAGCAGCCCAGGGCAGGGGGCGAACGAGCAGTACTTC | CASSPGQGANEQYF
TRBJ2-7 | TRBV19 | - | few | TGTGCCAGTAGTACCAAATTTGGCGAGCAGTACTTC | CASSTKFGEQYF
TRBJ2-4 | TRBV6-5 | TRBD2 | - | TGTGCCAGCAGCGCGGGACTAGCGGGAGCGGGCATTCAGTACTTC | CASSAGLAGAGIQYF
TRBJ1-1 | TRBV5-1 | - | few | TGCGCCAGCAGCGTCGACAGGAACACTGAAGCTTTCTTT | CASSVDRNTEAFF
TRBJ1-1 | TRBV6-6 | - | - | TGTGCCAGCAGTTACTCGTTAACTGAAGCTTTCTTT | CASSYSLTEAFF
TRBJ1-3 | TRBV11-2 | - | - | TGTGCCAGCAGCTTTGAGCGTGCTGGAAACACCATATATTTT | CASSFERAGNTIYF
TRBJ1-2 | TRBV19 | - | - | TGTGCCAGTAGTATCGACCTTTATGGCTACACCTTC | CASSIDLYGYTF
TRBJ2-5 | TRBV6-2/TRBV6-3 | TRBD2 | - | TGTGCCAGCAGTTACTCCCCGGGACTAGACTTCCCCGAGACCCAGTACTTC | CASSYSPGLDFPETQYF
TRBJ2-2 | TRBV6-2/TRBV6-3 | - | - | TGTGCCAGCAGTTCCATAGCGAGAGAGAACACCGGGGAGCTGTTTTTT | CASSSIARENTGELFF
TRBJ1-1 | TRBV7-9 | - | - | TGTGCCAGCAGCTTAGCAGGGCCCACTGAAGCTTTCTTT | CASSLAGPTEAFF
TRBJ1-1 | TRBV6-5 | - | once | TGTGCCAGCGCCAGAACGGCGAACACTGAAGCTTTCTTT | CASARTANTEAFF
TRBJ1-2 | TRBV7-9 | - | - | TGTGCCAGCAGCTCCCTCCGTCGGGTCGGATATGGCTACACCTTC | CASSSLRRVGYGYTF
TRBJ1-6 | TRBV30 | - | - | TGTGCCGCGGGATCCCGACCCCTCCACTTT | CAAGSRPLHF
TRBJ2-2 | TRBV5-1 | TRBD1 | - | TGCGCCAGCTCCGTCGGGACAGCGAACACCGGGGAGCTGTTTTTT | CASSVGTANTGELFF
TRBJ2-7 | TRBV11-2 | - | - | TGTGCCAGCAGCTCCCCTTTGGGGGGCTACGAGCAGTACTTC | CASSSPLGGYEQYF
TRBJ1-5 | TRBV19 | - | once | TGTGCCAGTAAAACAGATAGCAATCAGCCCCAGCATTTT | CASKTDSNQPQHF
TRBJ2-5 | TRBV7-2 | - | - | TGTGCCAGCAGCTTACAAGGGCAAGAGACCCAGTACTTC | CASSLQGQETQYF
TRBJ1-2 | TRBV30 | - | - | TGTGCCTGGAGTGTTTCCCCCAACTATGGCTACACCTTC | CAWSVSPNYGYTF
TRBJ1-4 | TRBV19 | - | - | TGTGCCAGTAGTAATTTTAATGAAAAACTGTTTTTT | CASSNFNEKLFF
TRBJ2-4 | TRBV28 | TRBD2 | - | TGTGCCAGCAGTTTAGCGGGAGGCCTAGCCAAAAACATTCAGTACTTC | CASSLAGGLAKNIQYF
TRBJ1-4 | TRBV11-2 | - | - | TGTGCCAGCAGACATACTAACAACCCAGCCAAACTGTTTTTT | CASRHTNNPAKLFF
TRBJ1-3 | TRBV27 | - | - | TGTGCCACCTACGGGAGGGGACCCTCTGGAAACACCATATATTTT | CATYGRGPSGNTIYF
TRBJ1-5 | TRBV20-1 | - | - | TGCAGTGCTAGTGGCGAAAATCAGCCCCAGCATTTT | CSASGENQPQHF
TRBJ2-2 | TRBV7-9 | - | - | TGTGCCAGCAGTTCCCCCAGTTCCGGGGAGCTGTTTTTT | CASSSPSSGELFF
TRBJ2-2 | TRBV11-3 | TRBD2 | - | TGTGCCAGCAGCTCTAGCGGGAGTGGAGCCGGGGAGCTGTTTTTT | CASSSSGSGAGELFF
TRBJ1-5 | TRBV2 | - | once | TGTGCCAGCAGTCTGGGGTCTTTGGGCAATCAGCCCCAGCATTTT | CASSLGSLGNQPQHF
TRBJ2-4 | TRBV11-2 | TRBD2 | - | TGTGCCAGCAGCCCCGGACTAGATCTAGCCAAAAACATTCAGTACTTC | CASSPGLDLAKNIQYF
TRBJ2-7 | TRBV7-2 | - | - | TGTGCCAGCAGCTATACAGGGAATCGGGAGCAGTACTTC | CASSYTGNREQYF
TRBJ1-1 | TRBV6-5 | - | - | TGTGCCAGCCAAGGTCGTAGGACGGTGAACACTGAAGCTTTCTTT | CASQGRRTVNTEAFF
TRBJ1-2 | TRBV28 | - | - | TGTGCCAGCAGTTTCCTACCTTATGGCTACACCTTC | CASSFLPYGYTF
TRBJ2-1 | TRBV7-2 | - | few | TGTGCCAGCAGCTTATTCCTACAGGGTCGATACAATGAGCAGTTCTTC | CASSLFLQGRYNEQFF